The source of this T cell receptor (beta chain) is a study of identical twins (dated by TCRdb to 2015 to 2016). Concerning the study at large: The study deep-sequenced TCR alpha and beta repertoires from monozygotic twins, unrelated adults of various ages and cord blood to test whether fetal clonotypes persist. To rule out contamination, replicate twin experiments were performed at different times with different library preparation protocols.

This clonotype was found a few times. No cognate antigen has been identified for it. Base qualities are missing; no much larger clone stands one base away. Points the paper makes about the study in general: Zero-insertion analyses could be partly confounded by invariant T cells such as MAIT and iNKT, although diverse VJ usage argued against such confounding for most clonotypes. Excess twin sharing in beta out-of-frame sequences was weaker because fewer shared sequences lowered the signal-to-noise ratio. Fewer insertions were carried by abundant cord blood beta clonotypes, a similar but weaker trend appeared in young adult naive repertoires, and no such trend appeared in memory repertoires. In monozygotic twins, recombination models systematically underestimated out-of-frame TCR alpha sharing, but the models matched the sharing seen between unrelated individuals. Out-of-frame TCR alpha sequences shared between twins showed an excess of low generation-probability sequences compared with coincidental sharing between unrelated individuals. Because the same donors could not be followed over many years, the conclusions relied on cross-sectional statistical analysis.

Only healthy Caucasian donors were included. The library relied on 5' RACE. The listed sequencing device is Illumina HiSeq 2000. A universal primer binding site was added through template switching, and the final cDNA carried a unique molecular identifier so that TCR cDNA molecules could be counted accurately. Specific primers in the conserved constant-segment region were used to synthesize first-strand cDNA for TCR alpha and beta chains. To control for contamination, every cDNA library was double barcoded, receiving both a SMART-Mk sample barcode and Illumina barcodes. Two successive PCR steps introduced TruSeq adapter sequences along with Illumina sample barcodes. The Illumina HiSeq platform was used with custom primers to sequence TCR alpha and beta cDNA libraries. The authors' pipeline ran thus. MiGEC was used to process raw reads and extract unique molecular identifiers, and MiXCR was used to find CDR3 positions. Recombination models were inferred per individual with the repgenHMM and IGoR tools using an EM algorithm. The analysis of shared clonotypes was done with the tcR package in R, with sharing normalized by the product of cloneset sizes. To study raw recombination free of thymic and clonal selection effects, out-of-frame nonproductive sequences were analyzed. The raw public reads went through TCRdb reprocessing: fastp at Q25, MiXCR clone calling, in-frame beta chains kept. Under each unique CDR3 protein, matching rows form one entry showing the most common genes and DNA. TCRdb assigned the V and J calls; the authors' analysis was not used. Present in this sample are 1.5 million or so distinct CDR3 sequences, 32% of which were seen just once. The ten biggest clones cover about 0.27% of the sample.

Ends trimmed: V by 2 bases, J by 4 bases; bases unmatched to a gene: 4. The CDR3 spans 14 residues, from the cysteine through the phenylalanine. The only DNA kept is the CDR3, 42 bases in frame from the first base. CDR1 is given as SQVTM and CDR2 as ANQGSEA, both from the germline V gene. Recombination linked TRBV29-1 to TRBJ2-5; TRBD2 lines up with 10 middle nucleotides. The source of this sequence is a newborn girl in good health. The source material was cord blood. In nucleotide form, the sequence is TGCAGCGTTGAAAGCGGGAGGGCGGGAGAGACCCAGTACTTC. The resulting protein is CSVESGRAGETQYF.